A selection of T cell receptor beta chains follows, all from one sample in a study of blood T cells in healthy people across ages. In TCRdb, the 5' RACE reads were re-called with MiXCR into one record per CDR3 protein. In the table there are 1.4 million to 1.5 million distinct CDR3 sequences, approximately 42% of which are singletons. The sequenced sample consisted of blood. The receptors were gathered from a woman under 30 in good health. CDR3s include the opening cysteine and the closing phenylalanine or tryptophan. D genes are given only for firm matches. Expanded clones get a size class; other rows say once, few or many, or leave the size out.

>TRBJ2-7|TRBV5-5|.|.
TGTGCCAGCAGCCTGGACGTCAGGGTAAACGAGCAGTACTTC
CASSLDVRVNEQYF
>TRBJ1-5|TRBV6-1|.|TRBD1
TGTGCCAGCAGTGAAGCGGCCGGACAGGGGAAGCCCCAGCATTTT
CASSEAAGQGKPQHF
>TRBJ2-5|TRBV12-3/TRBV12-4|.|.
TGTGCCAGCAGTTCTAGCGCACAAGAGACCCAGTACTTC
CASSSSAQETQYF
>TRBJ2-3|TRBV6-6|.|.
TGTGCCAGCAGTCCTATGGGCGCAGATACGCAGTATTTT
CASSPMGADTQYF
>TRBJ1-1|TRBV18|.|TRBD1
TGTGCCAGCTCACTCTGGACAGGGGAAAACACTGAAGCTTTCTTT
CASSLWTGENTEAFF
>TRBJ2-3|TRBV11-2|few|TRBD2
TGTGCCAGCAGCCCGGAGGGGCTAGCGGGACCCGGCGGGGCAGATACGCAGTATTTT
CASSPEGLAGPGGADTQYF
>TRBJ2-5|TRBV28|few|.
TGTGCCAGCAGGCGGCAGGACAGAACACAGTACTTC
CASRRQDRTQYF
>TRBJ1-1|TRBV5-1|.|.
TGCGCCAGCAGGCCCCAGACAGTCCTGAACACTGAAGCTTTCTTT
CASRPQTVLNTEAFF
>TRBJ1-1|TRBV3-1|.|.
TGTGCCAGCAGCCAAGATGACGGGTTTGTTGAAGCTTTCTTT
CASSQDDGFVEAFF
>TRBJ1-4|TRBV6-1|.|.
TGTGCCAGCAGTCAGAGGCAGCGATCAACTAATGAAAAACTGTTTTTT
CASSQRQRSTNEKLFF
>TRBJ1-2|TRBV9|.|TRBD1
TGTGCCAGCAGCGTAGAGTGGGACAGGGATGGCTACACCTTC
CASSVEWDRDGYTF
>TRBJ1-4|TRBV25-1|once|TRBD1
TGTGCCAGCAGTGAATTTGGGACAGCAACTAATGAAAAACTGTTTTTT
CASSEFGTATNEKLFF
>TRBJ1-2|TRBV29-1|.|TRBD1
TGCAGCGTTGAATTGGACAGGGGTTTATATGGCTACACCTTC
CSVELDRGLYGYTF
>TRBJ2-3|TRBV7-6|.|TRBD1
TGTGCCAGCAGCTTAGGAGGGACAGTTGCCACAGATACGCAGTATTTT
CASSLGGTVATDTQYF
>TRBJ2-5|TRBV5-1|.|.
TGCGCCGGCAGTCAGGGACTCGGACCACAAGAGACCCAGTACTTC
CAGSQGLGPQETQYF
>TRBJ2-3|TRBV20-1|few|TRBD2
TGCAGTGCTAGACCCTTAGCGGGACGTACGCAGTATTTT
CSARPLAGRTQYF
>TRBJ2-4|TRBV4-1|few|.
TGCGCCAGCAGCAAAAACGTTCCTCACCCTCGGGACGCAGCCGGCAACATTCAGTACTTC
CASSKNVPHPRDAAGNIQYF
>TRBJ2-5|TRBV11-2|few|.
TGTGCCAGCAGCTCCGTGGCACTACGGGTACAAGAGACCCAGTACTTC
CASSSVALRVQETQYF
>TRBJ2-1|TRBV6-6|few|TRBD2
TGTGCCAGCAGTTACATAGGGACTAGCCTATACAATGAGCAGTTCTTC
CASSYIGTSLYNEQFF
>TRBJ1-1|TRBV4-1|.|TRBD1
TGCGCCAGCAGCCCCGGGACAGTAATTATAGGCACTGAAGCTTTCTTT
CASSPGTVIIGTEAFF
>TRBJ2-2|TRBV5-5|.|TRBD1
TGTGCCAGCAGCTTGGGACAGGGAACTGTCGGGGAGCTGTTTTTT
CASSLGQGTVGELFF
>TRBJ1-1|TRBV5-5|.|TRBD1
TGTGCCAGCAGCAGTCGATCCCGGGACAGATTTCAGGACACTGAAGCTTTCTTT
CASSSRSRDRFQDTEAFF
>TRBJ1-6|TRBV25-1|.|.
TGTGCCAGCAGCCGGGACCCCAATAATTCACCCCTCCACTTT
CASSRDPNNSPLHF
>TRBJ1-2|TRBV6-6|.|.
TGTGCCAGCAGTTACTCCCCGGAACAGCCGAACTATGGCTACACCTTC
CASSYSPEQPNYGYTF
>TRBJ2-5|TRBV5-6|.|TRBD2
TGTGCCAGCAGGGGAAGGGAGGGAGGGCTCAATGAGCAGTACTTC
CASRGREGGLNEQYF
>TRBJ1-5|TRBV29-1|few|TRBD1
TGCAGCGTTACCCCCGGGACAGCTAATCAGCCCCAGCATTTT
CSVTPGTANQPQHF
>TRBJ2-1|TRBV11-1|.|.
TGTGCCAGCAGCTTAGGGGGTGGAGGACTCGCATACAATGAGCAGTTCTTC
CASSLGGGGLAYNEQFF
>TRBJ2-1|TRBV5-1|.|TRBD2
TGCGCCAGCAGACACGAACTAGCGGCCTACAATGAGCAGTTCTTC
CASRHELAAYNEQFF
>TRBJ1-2|TRBV24-1|few|.
TGTGCCACCACCTCGACAGCAAGGAACTATGGCTACACCTTC
CATTSTARNYGYTF